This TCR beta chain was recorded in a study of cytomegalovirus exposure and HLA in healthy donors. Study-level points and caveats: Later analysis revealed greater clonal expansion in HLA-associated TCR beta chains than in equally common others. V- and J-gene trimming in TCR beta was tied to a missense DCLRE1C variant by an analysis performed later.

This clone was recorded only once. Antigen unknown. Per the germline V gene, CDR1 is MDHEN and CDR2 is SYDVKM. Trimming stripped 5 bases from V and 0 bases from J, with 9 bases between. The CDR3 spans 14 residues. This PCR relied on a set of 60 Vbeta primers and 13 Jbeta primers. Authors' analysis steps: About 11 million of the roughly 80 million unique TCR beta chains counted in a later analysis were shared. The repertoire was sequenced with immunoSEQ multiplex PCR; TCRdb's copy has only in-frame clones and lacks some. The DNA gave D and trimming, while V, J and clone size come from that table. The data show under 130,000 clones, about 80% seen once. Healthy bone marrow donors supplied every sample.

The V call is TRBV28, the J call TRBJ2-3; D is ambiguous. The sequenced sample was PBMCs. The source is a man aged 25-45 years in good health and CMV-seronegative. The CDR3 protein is CASSHLQSTDTQYF. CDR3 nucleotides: TGTGCCAGCAGTCACTTACAGAGCACAGATACGCAGTATTTT.